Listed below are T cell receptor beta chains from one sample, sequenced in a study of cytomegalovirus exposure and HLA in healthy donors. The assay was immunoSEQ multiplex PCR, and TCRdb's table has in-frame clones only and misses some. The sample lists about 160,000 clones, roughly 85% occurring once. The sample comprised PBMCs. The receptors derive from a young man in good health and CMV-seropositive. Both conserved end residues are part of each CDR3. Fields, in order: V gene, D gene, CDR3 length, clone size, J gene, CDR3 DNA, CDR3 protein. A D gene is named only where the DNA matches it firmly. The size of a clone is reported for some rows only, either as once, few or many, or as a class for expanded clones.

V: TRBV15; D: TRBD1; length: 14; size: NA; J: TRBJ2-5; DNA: TGTGCCACCAGCATCCAGGGGACAGGAGAGACCCAGTACTTC; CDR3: CATSIQGTGETQYF
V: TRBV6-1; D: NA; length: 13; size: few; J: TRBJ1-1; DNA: TGTGCCAGCTCCTTCAAGGGAGAGACTGAAGCTTTCTTT; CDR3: CASSFKGETEAFF
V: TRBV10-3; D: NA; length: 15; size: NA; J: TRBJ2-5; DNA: TGTGCCATCAGGCCGGACAGGAGGGATCAAGAGACCCAGTACTTC; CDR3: CAIRPDRRDQETQYF
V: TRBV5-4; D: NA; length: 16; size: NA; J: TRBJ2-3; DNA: TGTGCCAGCAGCTTGGCCAGTGGTAACCTCCCTTCAACGCAGTATTTT; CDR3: CASSLASGNLPSTQYF
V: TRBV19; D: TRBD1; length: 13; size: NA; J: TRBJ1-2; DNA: TGTGCCAGTAGGTCGACAGGGAGCTATGGCTACACCTTC; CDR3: CASRSTGSYGYTF
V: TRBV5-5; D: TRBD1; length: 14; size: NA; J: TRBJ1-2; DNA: TGTGCCAGCAGTTACCGGACAGGGCCCCGCGGCTACACCTTC; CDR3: CASSYRTGPRGYTF
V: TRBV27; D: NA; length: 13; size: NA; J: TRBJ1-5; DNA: TGTGCCAGCAGCCCAGGGATGTTTCAGCCCCAGCATTTT; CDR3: CASSPGMFQPQHF
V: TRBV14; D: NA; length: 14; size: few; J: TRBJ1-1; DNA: TGTGCCAGCAGCCCAGGCCACGTCGGTACTGAAGCTTTCTTT; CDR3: CASSPGHVGTEAFF
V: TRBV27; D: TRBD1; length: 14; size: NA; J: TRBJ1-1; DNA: TGTGCCAGCGGGCGACAGGGGCGGAACACTGAAGCTTTCTTT; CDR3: CASGRQGRNTEAFF
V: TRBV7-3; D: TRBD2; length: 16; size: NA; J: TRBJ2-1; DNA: TGTGCCAGCAGCTTAGCACTAGCGGAGTCCTACAATGAGCAGTTCTTC; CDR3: CASSLALAESYNEQFF
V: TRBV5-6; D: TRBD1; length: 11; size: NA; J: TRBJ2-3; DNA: TGTGCCAGCGGACAGGGGGATACGCAGTATTTT; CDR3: CASGQGDTQYF
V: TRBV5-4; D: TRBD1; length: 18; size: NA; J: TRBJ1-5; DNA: TGTGCCAGCAGCGGTACAGGGGGCGCTTCTGACGGCAATCAGCCCCAGCATTTT; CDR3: CASSGTGGASDGNQPQHF
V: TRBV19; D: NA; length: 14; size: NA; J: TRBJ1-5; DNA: TGTGCCAGTAGTATGGGCCAGCCTAATCAGCCCCAGCATTTT; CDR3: CASSMGQPNQPQHF
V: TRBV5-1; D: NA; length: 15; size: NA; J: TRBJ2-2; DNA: TGCGCCAGCAATCGCAGGGACTCTAACACCGGGGAGCTGTTTTTT; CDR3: CASNRRDSNTGELFF
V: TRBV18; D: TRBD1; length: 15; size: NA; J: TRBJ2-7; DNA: TGTGCCAGCTCACCGCGGACAGGGGGGCCCTACGAGCAGTACTTC; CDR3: CASSPRTGGPYEQYF
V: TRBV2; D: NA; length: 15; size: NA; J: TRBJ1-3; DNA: TGTGCCAGCAGTGACCTGGGGCAACCTGGAAACACCATATATTTT; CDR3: CASSDLGQPGNTIYF
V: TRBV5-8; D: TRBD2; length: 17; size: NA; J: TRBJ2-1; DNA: TGTGCCGACGGGACTAGCGGGGGAATGAGCTCCTACAATGAGCAGTTCTTC; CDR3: CADGTSGGMSSYNEQFF